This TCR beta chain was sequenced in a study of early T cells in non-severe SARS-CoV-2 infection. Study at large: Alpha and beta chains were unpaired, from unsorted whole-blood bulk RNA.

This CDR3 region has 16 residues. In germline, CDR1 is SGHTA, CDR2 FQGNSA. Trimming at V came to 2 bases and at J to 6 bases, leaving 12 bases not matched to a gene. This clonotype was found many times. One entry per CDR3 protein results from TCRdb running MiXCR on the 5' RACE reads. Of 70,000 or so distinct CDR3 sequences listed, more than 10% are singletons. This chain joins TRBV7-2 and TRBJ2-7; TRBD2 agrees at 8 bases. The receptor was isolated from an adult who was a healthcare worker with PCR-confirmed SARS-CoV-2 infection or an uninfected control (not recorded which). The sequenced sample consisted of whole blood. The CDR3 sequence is CASSLNGRARNPEQYF. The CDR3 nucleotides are TGTGCCAGCAGCTTAAACGGGAGGGCCAGGAACCCCGAGCAGTACTTC. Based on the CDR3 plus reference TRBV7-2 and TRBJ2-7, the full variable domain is GAGVSQSPSNKVTEKGKDVELRCDPISGHTALYWYRQSLGQGLEFLIYFQGNSAPDKSGLPSDRFSAERTGGSVSTLTIQRTQQEDSAVYLCASSLNGRARNPEQYFGPGTRLTVT.